Shown below are 19 T cell receptor beta chains from a single sample sequenced in a study of blood T cell repertoires in COVID-19. Using immunoSEQ multiplex PCR, the repertoire was profiled, and TCRdb retains in-frame clones only, with some absent. The table shows about 180,000 clones, with 70% to 90% occurring only once. Input material: peripheral blood. These receptors were taken from a man between 65 and 85 years old with active or convalescent COVID-19.

The rearrangement uses TRBV19 and TRBJ1-1; 7 nucleotides line up with TRBD1. CDR1 LNHDA and CDR2 SQIVND come from the germline V gene (reference sequence). The CDR3 is 14 amino acids. V was clipped by 1 base and J by 5 bases; unmatched bases: 4. The CDR3 sequence is CASSIGAGGTEAFF. DNA of the CDR3: TGTGCCAGTAGTATAGGGGCAGGGGGGACTGAAGCTTTCTTT.

The chain carries TRBV2 and TRBJ2-3; weak D call: TRBD1 (6 bases). V was pared by 5 bases and J by 1 base, with 16 bases between. In germline, CDR1 is SNHLY, CDR2 FYNNEI. This CDR3 is 16 amino acids long. The DNA of the CDR3 is TGTGCCAGCAGTCCTCTGACAGGTGCCCGCACAGATACGCAGTATTTT. Protein sequence: CASSPLTGARTDTQYF.

V and J are TRBV27 and TRBJ2-3, with D possibly TRBD2 on 7 matching bases. Germline V gives CDR1 MNHEY, CDR2 SMNVEV (reference sequence). V was trimmed by 6 bases and J by 0 bases, leaving 13 bases between them. This CDR3 comprises 15 residues. CDR3 DNA: TGTGCCAGCAGCGAGGGGGGGGGAAGCACAGATACGCAGTATTTT. Translation: CASSEGGGSTDTQYF.

The V and J genes are TRBV2 and TRBJ2-2, with 7 bases aligning to TRBD1. The CDR3 length is 13 residues. The V gene's germline CDR1 is SNHLY and CDR2 FYNNEI. The V segment lost 5 bases and the J segment 7 bases; nucleotides outside the gene matches: 4. The CDR3 bases are TGTGCCAGCAGTTACACAGGGGTCGGGGAGCTGTTTTTT. Amino acid sequence: CASSYTGVGELFF.

V is TRBV7-3 and J is TRBJ2-1; D is undetermined. The CDR3 consists of 12 residues. From germline, CDR1 is SGHTA and CDR2 FQGTGA. Trimming removed 4 bases from V and 7 bases from J, with 8 bases in between. The DNA for the CDR3 is TGTGCCAGCAGCTCGGTCGGGAATGAGCAGTTCTTC. Its protein product is CASSSVGNEQFF.

This clone was found once. This chain uses TRBV11-2 with TRBJ2-1; 10 nucleotides match TRBD2. Germline lookup yields CDR1 SGHAT and CDR2 FQNNGV. The V and J ends lost 3 bases and 2 bases, in that order; junction bases with no gene match: 4. This CDR3 has 16 amino acids. The CDR3 loop reads CASSFTLAGTYNEQFF. The DNA for the CDR3 is TGTGCCAGCAGCTTCACACTAGCGGGGACCTACAATGAGCAGTTCTTC.

The chain uses TRBV7-2 and TRBJ1-4; TRBD1 might be the D (5 bases). This CDR3 comprises 13 residues. V gave up 5 bases and J gave up 8 bases, with 12 bases separating them. Germline V CDR1 and CDR2: SGHTA, FQGNSA. In nucleotides, the CDR3 is TGTGCCAGCAGCCCCGGACACTGGGAAAAACTGTTTTTT. This gives the protein CASSPGHWEKLFF.

The chain links TRBV2 to TRBJ1-2; 10 bases fit TRBD1. The trim removed 8 bases at V and 4 bases at J, leaving 10 bases unmatched. Germline CDR1 is SNHLY and CDR2 is FYNNEI. The CDR3 spans 15 residues. CDR3 nucleotides: TGTGCCAGCCTTTTCACCGGGACAGGGGTCTATGGCTACACCTTC. Amino acid sequence: CASLFTGTGVYGYTF.

This clone turned up a few times. The rearrangement links TRBV6-2 or TRBV6-3 to TRBJ2-1; 10 nucleotides align to TRBD2. The CDR3 has 16 amino acids. CDR1 is MNHEY, CDR2 SVGEGT, per germline. Trimming took 2 bases from V and 7 from J; bases not matched to a gene: 8. CDR3 nucleotides: TGTGCCAGCAGTTACCCGCTAGCGGGAGCACAGAATGAGCAGTTCTTC. This sequence encodes CASSYPLAGAQNEQFF.

V usage is TRBV18 and J usage is TRBJ2-1; 8 bases align to TRBD1. CDR3 length: 17 residues. Trimming cost V 0 bases and J 10 bases; bases outside gene matches: 14. Germline lookup yields CDR1 KGHSH and CDR2 LQKENI. The CDR3 DNA is TGTGCCAGCTCACCACCCTTAGGGACAGGAGATATACGGGAGCAGTTCTTC. Translated, it gives CASSPPLGTGDIREQFF.

The chain is built from TRBV12-5 and TRBJ1-2; D is perhaps TRBD1 (6 bases). The V gene's germline CDR1 is LGHNT and CDR2 FRNRAP. Trimming cost V 5 bases and J 1 base, with 11 bases left between them. The CDR3 has 14 residues. The chain's CDR3 is CASGPGAFNYGYTF. The CDR3 bases are TGTGCTAGTGGTCCAGGGGCGTTTAACTATGGCTACACCTTC.

This clone was observed a handful of times. The genes are TRBV6-5 and TRBJ1-1, with TRBD1 matching over 8 bases. The CDR3 has 12 amino acids. Germline values: CDR1 MNHEY, CDR2 SVGAGI. With V trimmed by 7 bases and J by 4 bases, 2 bases remained unmatched. Written as DNA, the CDR3 is TGTGCCAGCAACCAGGGGGCCACTGAAGCTTTCTTT. This gives the protein CASNQGATEAFF.

The CDR3 nucleotides read TGTGCCAGCAGCGAAACTCAACAGAAGACCGGGGAGCTGTTTTTT. It encodes CASSETQQKTGELFF. The chain recombines TRBV5-5 with TRBJ2-2, with D uncertain. The CDR3 contains 15 residues. Germline CDR1 SGHKS, CDR2 YYEKEE (reference sequence). The germline V and J ends were trimmed by 4 bases and 5 bases, with 15 bases remaining between them.

About this clone itself: The junction does not match germline at one end; this may be a read error. This rearrangement joins TRBV12-5 to TRBJ1-1; D remains unclear. The CDR3 is 14 amino acids. Germline assignment: CDR1 LGHNT and CDR2 FRNRAP. In DNA form, the CDR3 reads TGTGCTAGTGGTTTGGCGCCCCAGAACGCTGAAGCTTTCTTT. This encodes CASGLAPQNAEAFF.

The table lists this clone with a count of one. This chain connects TRBV6-5 to TRBJ1-2; maybe TRBD1 (5 bases). Trimming took off 7 bases at V and 4 bases at J, with 19 bases between the two ends. Germline CDR1 MNHEY, CDR2 SVGAGI. The length of the CDR3 is 15 residues. CDR3 protein: CASTPYVGEGYGYTF. The CDR3, as DNA: TGTGCCAGCACCCCCTATGTGGGGGAGGGCTATGGCTACACCTTC.

The chain employs TRBV18 and TRBJ1-1; possibly TRBD1 for D (6 bases). This CDR3 region has 15 residues. Germline V CDR1 and CDR2: KGHSH, LQKENI. Deletions cut 3 bases from V and 0 bases from J, with 11 bases between. Here the CDR3 DNA reads TGTGCCAGCTCACCTATTGGGGACATGAACACTGAAGCTTTCTTT. Amino acids: CASSPIGDMNTEAFF.

This clone was seen a handful of times. The V gene is TRBV19, the J gene TRBJ1-2; 8 positions match TRBD1. CDR1 is LNHDA, CDR2 SQIVND, per germline (reference sequence). The CDR3 contains 15 residues. V trimming: 7 bases; J trimming: 1 base; junction bases outside the gene matches: 8. CDR3 protein: CASNLAGGINYGYTF. In DNA, the CDR3 is TGTGCCAGTAATCTAGCAGGGGGCATTAACTATGGCTACACCTTC.

This clone was recorded once. This chain uses TRBV6-2 or TRBV6-3 with TRBJ1-6; a weak D match, TRBD1 (5 bases). V gave up 7 bases and J gave up 10 bases, with 11 bases separating them. The CDR3 runs to 12 residues. CDR1 MNHEY and CDR2 SVGEGT come from the germline V gene. The CDR3 sequence: CASTPRGSPLHF. The CDR3 region has the DNA TGTGCCAGCACCCCCCGGGGGTCACCCCTCCACTTT.

V and J are TRBV3-1 (or the pseudogene TRBV3-2) and TRBJ1-2; possible D gene TRBD1, 6 bases. This CDR3 contains 15 residues. The ends were cut back, 1 base at V and 3 bases at J, with 12 bases in the middle. CDR1 and CDR2 (germline): LGHDT, YNNKEL (reference sequence). This CDR3 reads CASSQATGTYYGYTF. The CDR3 DNA sequence: TGTGCCAGCAGCCAAGCCACAGGGACCTACTATGGCTACACCTTC.